These T cell receptor beta chains were read from a single sample in a study of blood T cell repertoires in COVID-19. Sequencing was performed with immunoSEQ multiplex PCR; in TCRdb, only in-frame clones are kept and a portion is missing. Counted here are 450,000 or so clones, 80% to 90% occurring once; the ten biggest clones make up 0.8% to 0.85%. Sample: peripheral blood. The receptors originated from a man in his late teens or twenties with COVID-19, enrolled during active disease. The CDR3 runs from the conserved cysteine through the conserved F or W. Each record gives: clone size, J gene, V gene, D gene, CDR3 protein, CDR3 DNA. D genes are given only for firm matches. Clone size is not always given. Where it is, it says once, few, many or a class for expanded clones.

size: .; J: TRBJ2-3; V: TRBV11-2; D: .; CDR3: CASSSRLANTDTQYF; DNA: TGTGCCAGCAGCTCCCGACTCGCTAACACAGATACGCAGTATTTT
size: .; J: TRBJ2-5; V: TRBV27; D: TRBD2; CDR3: CASSLMAGGHETQYF; DNA: TGTGCCAGCAGTTTAATGGCGGGGGGGCATGAGACCCAGTACTTC
size: .; J: TRBJ2-1; V: TRBV5-6; D: .; CDR3: CASSLGVWEGSYNEQFF; DNA: TGTGCCAGCAGCCTAGGGGTGTGGGAAGGGTCGTACAATGAGCAGTTCTTC
size: once; J: TRBJ1-5; V: TRBV5-8; D: .; CDR3: CASTPGDFPGLTGGQHF; DNA: TGTGCCAGCACCCCGGGGGATTTCCCGGGACTTACCGGAGGCCAGCATTTT
size: few; J: TRBJ2-7; V: TRBV2; D: TRBD1; CDR3: CASSEGQGVGEQYF; DNA: TGTGCCAGCAGTGAGGGACAGGGGGTAGGCGAGCAGTACTTC
size: .; J: TRBJ2-2; V: TRBV24-1; D: .; CDR3: CATSPPYGAGVETGELFF; DNA: TGTGCCACCAGTCCCCCCTACGGGGCAGGGGTAGAGACCGGGGAGCTGTTTTTT
size: .; J: TRBJ2-1; V: TRBV11-2; D: .; CDR3: CASSLELRGNEQFF; DNA: TGTGCCAGCAGCTTAGAACTCAGAGGTAATGAGCAGTTCTTC
size: .; J: TRBJ2-5; V: TRBV29-1; D: .; CDR3: CSVMQGRETQYF; DNA: TGCAGCGTCATGCAGGGGCGGGAGACCCAGTACTTC
size: .; J: TRBJ2-2; V: TRBV18; D: TRBD1; CDR3: CASSSGQGAIGELFF; DNA: TGTGCCAGCTCATCGGGACAGGGGGCTATCGGGGAGCTGTTTTTT
size: once; J: TRBJ2-1; V: TRBV6-1; D: TRBD2; CDR3: CASSEAQGSGGLSYNEQFF; DNA: TGTGCCAGCAGTGAAGCCCAAGGGAGCGGGGGATTATCCTACAATGAGCAGTTCTTC
size: .; J: TRBJ2-2; V: TRBV7-9; D: TRBD2; CDR3: CASSPGLAGGELFF; DNA: TGTGCCAGCAGCCCGGGACTAGCCGGCGGGGAGCTGTTTTTT
size: .; J: TRBJ2-5; V: TRBV5-4; D: TRBD1; CDR3: CASSTTGVETQYF; DNA: TGTGCCAGCAGCACGACAGGGGTAGAGACCCAGTACTTC
size: .; J: TRBJ2-5; V: TRBV2; D: TRBD2; CDR3: CASSFLAGGQETQYF; DNA: TGTGCCAGCAGTTTCCTAGCGGGGGGCCAAGAGACCCAGTACTTC
size: .; J: TRBJ1-2; V: TRBV2; D: .; CDR3: CASSEAAEYGYTF; DNA: TGTGCCAGCAGTGAAGCGGCGGAATATGGCTACACCTTC
size: .; J: TRBJ1-2; V: TRBV12-5; D: .; CDR3: CASGKGFGYTF; DNA: TGTGCTAGTGGTAAGGGGTTTGGCTACACCTTC
size: .; J: TRBJ2-7; V: TRBV29-1; D: .; CDR3: CSVVPLADSYEQYF; DNA: TGCAGCGTTGTCCCCCTCGCGGACAGCTACGAGCAGTACTTC
size: .; J: TRBJ2-2; V: TRBV6-5; D: TRBD1; CDR3: CASSRRDRTTGELFF; DNA: TGTGCCAGCAGCCGTCGGGACAGGACCACCGGGGAGCTGTTTTTT
size: .; J: TRBJ2-5; V: TRBV11-3; D: TRBD1; CDR3: CASSGQDRGETQYF; DNA: TGTGCCAGCAGCGGCCAGGACAGGGGTGAGACCCAGTACTTC
size: .; J: TRBJ2-7; V: TRBV4-1; D: TRBD1; CDR3: CASSPGQAPYEQYF; DNA: TGCGCCAGCAGCCCGGGACAGGCCCCCTACGAGCAGTACTTC
size: .; J: TRBJ2-2; V: TRBV5-1; D: .; CDR3: CASSPGPDNTGELFF; DNA: TGCGCCAGCAGCCCTGGCCCCGATAACACCGGGGAGCTGTTTTTT
size: .; J: TRBJ2-1; V: TRBV18; D: .; CDR3: CASSLSRRAPRGNEQFF; DNA: TGTGCCAGCTCACTCTCGCGCCGGGCCCCAAGGGGCAATGAGCAGTTCTTC